This T cell receptor beta chain was retrieved from a study of cytomegalovirus exposure and HLA in healthy donors. The length of the CDR3 is 13 residues. V was cut by 2 bases and J by 0 bases, with 7 bases left in between. Per the germline V gene, CDR1 is SQVTM and CDR2 is ANQGSEA. TCRdb's table, derived via immunoSEQ multiplex PCR, lists solely in-frame clones and lacks some. Of 150,000 to 250,000 clones listed, about 81% are singletons. This clonotype was obtained from a young woman in good health and CMV-seronegative. Sequencing used PBMCs. The chain couples TRBV29-1 to TRBJ1-1, with unresolved D. CDR3 amino acids: CSVEQSMNTEAFF. Here the CDR3 DNA reads TGCAGCGTTGAACAGTCGATGAACACTGAAGCTTTCTTT. Variable domain in full (rest from reference TRBV29-1 and TRBJ1-1): SAVISQKPSRDICQRGTSLTIQCQVDSQVTMMFWYRQQPGQSLTLIATANQGSEATYESGFVIDKFPISRPNLTFSTLTVSNMSPEDSSIYLCSVEQSMNTEAFFGQGTRLTVV.